The sequence of this T cell receptor (beta chain) was determined in a study of blood T cells in healthy people across ages. Whole-study results and caveats: Higher diversity, along with more naive CD4+ cells, distinguished long-lived donors from aged donors.

Through a sample-barcoded 5' primer and a J-beta primer mix, a second PCR was run for about 6 to 11 cycles. Each of the cDNA molecules was tagged by a template-switch adaptor with 12 random nucleotides. TCRdb reprocessed the 5' RACE reads with MiXCR, giving one entry per CDR3 protein. The table includes approximately 900,000 distinct CDR3 sequences, roughly 52% detected once. Turning to this clonotype: Antigen: not known.

The clonotype was recovered from a man aged 30 to 45 in good health. Sample: blood.

Written as DNA, the CDR3 is TGCAGTGCTACCAGACAGGGCATCTACGAGCAGTACTTC. Amino acids: CSATRQGIYEQYF. The chain links TRBV20-1 to TRBJ2-7, with 7 bases identical to TRBD1. The CDR3 is 13 residues long. In germline, CDR1 is DFQATT, CDR2 SNEGSKA (reference sequence). With 4 bases clipped from V and 3 bases from J, the junction kept 6 bases outside the gene matches.